The 2 T cell receptor beta chains listed next were all sequenced from one sample in a study of blood T cell repertoires in COVID-19 (TCRdb year 2020). Preparation of the library involved the immunoSEQ multiplex PCR assay. TCRdb re-hosts the immuneACCESS table, in-frame sequences only. Its copies lack some clones; in the studies checked, an unresolved V gene accounts for under half of them, and the cause for the rest is not known. This sample holds tens of thousands of clones; around 81% were observed only once. The ten largest clones add up to about a fifth of the sample. The material sequenced was peripheral blood. These receptors came from a woman at least 80 years old with COVID-19, enrolled during active disease.

This clone occurred once. The chain employs TRBV5-1 and TRBJ2-1, with 10 positions matching TRBD1. There are 14 residues in the CDR3. Trimming at V came to 0 bases and at J to 6 bases, leaving 0 bases not matched to a gene. Germline V gene data show CDR1 as SGHRS and CDR2 as YFSETQ. The DNA for the CDR3 is TGCGCCAGCAGCTTGGGGGACAGGGGCAATGAGCAGTTCTTC. Its translation: CASSLGDRGNEQFF.

The chain links TRBV4-2 to TRBJ2-1; 10 bases agree with TRBD2. The length of the CDR3 is 15 residues. Trimming at V came to 0 bases and at J to 8 bases, leaving 4 bases not matched to a gene. Germline CDR1 LGHNA, CDR2 YNFKEQ. The CDR3 region has the DNA TGTGCCAGCAGCCAAGAACTAGCGGGATTTTATGAGCAGTTCTTC. Translating it yields CASSQELAGFYEQFF.